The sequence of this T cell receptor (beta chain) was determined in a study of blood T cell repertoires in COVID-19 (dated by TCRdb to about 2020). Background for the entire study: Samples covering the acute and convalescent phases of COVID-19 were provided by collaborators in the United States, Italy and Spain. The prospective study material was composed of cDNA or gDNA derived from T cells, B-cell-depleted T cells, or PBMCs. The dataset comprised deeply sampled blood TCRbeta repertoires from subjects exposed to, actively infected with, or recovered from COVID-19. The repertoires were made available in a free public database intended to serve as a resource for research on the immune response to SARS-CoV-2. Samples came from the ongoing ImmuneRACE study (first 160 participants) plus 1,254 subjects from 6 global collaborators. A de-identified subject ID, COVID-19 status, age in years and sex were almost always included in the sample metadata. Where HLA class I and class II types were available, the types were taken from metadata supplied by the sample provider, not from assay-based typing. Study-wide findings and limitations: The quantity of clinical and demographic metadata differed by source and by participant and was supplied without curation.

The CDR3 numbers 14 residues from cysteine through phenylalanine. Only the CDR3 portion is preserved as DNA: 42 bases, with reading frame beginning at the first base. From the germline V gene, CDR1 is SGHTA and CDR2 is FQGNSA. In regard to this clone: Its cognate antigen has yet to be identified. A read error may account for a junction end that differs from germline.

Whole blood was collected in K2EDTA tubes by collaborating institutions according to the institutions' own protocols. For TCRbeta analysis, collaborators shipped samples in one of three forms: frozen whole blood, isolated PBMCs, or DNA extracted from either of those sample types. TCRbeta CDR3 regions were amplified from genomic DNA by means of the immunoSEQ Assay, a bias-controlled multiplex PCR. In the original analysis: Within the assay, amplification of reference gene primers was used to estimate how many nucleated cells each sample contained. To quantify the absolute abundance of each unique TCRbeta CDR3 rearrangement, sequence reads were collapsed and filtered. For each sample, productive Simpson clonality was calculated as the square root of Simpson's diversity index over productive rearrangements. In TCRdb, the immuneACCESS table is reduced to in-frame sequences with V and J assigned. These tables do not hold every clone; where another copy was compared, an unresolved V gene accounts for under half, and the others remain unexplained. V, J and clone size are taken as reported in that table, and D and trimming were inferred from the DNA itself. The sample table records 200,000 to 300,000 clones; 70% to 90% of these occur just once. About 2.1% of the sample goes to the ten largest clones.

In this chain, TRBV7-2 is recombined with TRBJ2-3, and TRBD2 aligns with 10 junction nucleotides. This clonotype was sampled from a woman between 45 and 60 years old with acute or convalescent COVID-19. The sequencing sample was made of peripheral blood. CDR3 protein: CASRLAGGTDTQYF. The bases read TGTGCCAGCAGGTTAGCGGGAGGTACAGATACGCAGTATTTT.